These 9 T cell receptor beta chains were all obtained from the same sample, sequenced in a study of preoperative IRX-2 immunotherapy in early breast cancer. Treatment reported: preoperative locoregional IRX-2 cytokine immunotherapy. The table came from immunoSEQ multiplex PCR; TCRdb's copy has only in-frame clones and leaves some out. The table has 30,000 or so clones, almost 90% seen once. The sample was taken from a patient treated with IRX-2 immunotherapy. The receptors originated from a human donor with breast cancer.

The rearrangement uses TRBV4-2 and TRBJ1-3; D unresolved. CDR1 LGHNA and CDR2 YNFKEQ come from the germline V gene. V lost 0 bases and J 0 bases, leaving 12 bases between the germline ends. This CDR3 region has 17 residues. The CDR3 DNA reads TGTGCCAGCAGCCAAGAGGCCGGTAGTGCCTCTGGAAACACCATATATTTT. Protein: CASSQEAGSASGNTIYF.

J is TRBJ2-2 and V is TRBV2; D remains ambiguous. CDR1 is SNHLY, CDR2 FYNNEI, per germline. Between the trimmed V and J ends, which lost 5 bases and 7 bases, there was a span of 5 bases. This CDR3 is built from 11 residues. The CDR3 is CASSQLGELFF. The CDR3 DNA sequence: TGTGCCAGCAGTCAACTCGGGGAGCTGTTTTTT.

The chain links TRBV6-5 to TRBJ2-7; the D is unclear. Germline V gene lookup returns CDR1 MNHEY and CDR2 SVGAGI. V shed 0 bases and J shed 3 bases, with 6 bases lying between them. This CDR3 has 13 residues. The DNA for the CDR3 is TGTGCCAGCAGTTACTCGGTCAGCTACGAGCAGTACTTC. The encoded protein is CASSYSVSYEQYF.

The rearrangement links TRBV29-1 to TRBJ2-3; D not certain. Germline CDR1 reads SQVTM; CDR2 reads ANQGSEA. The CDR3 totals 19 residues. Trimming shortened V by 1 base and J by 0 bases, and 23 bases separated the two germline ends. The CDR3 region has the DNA TGCAGCGTTGAAGGGGGTGAGGACGGCCATCGATCTAGCACAGATACGCAGTATTTT. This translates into CSVEGGEDGHRSSTDTQYF.

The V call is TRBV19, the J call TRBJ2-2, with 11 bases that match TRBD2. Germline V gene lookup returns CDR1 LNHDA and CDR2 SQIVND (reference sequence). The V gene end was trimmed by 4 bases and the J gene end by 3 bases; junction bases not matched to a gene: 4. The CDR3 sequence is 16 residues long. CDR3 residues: CASSNRLAGYTGELFF. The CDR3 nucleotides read TGTGCCAGTAGTAATCGACTAGCGGGGTACACCGGGGAGCTGTTTTTT.

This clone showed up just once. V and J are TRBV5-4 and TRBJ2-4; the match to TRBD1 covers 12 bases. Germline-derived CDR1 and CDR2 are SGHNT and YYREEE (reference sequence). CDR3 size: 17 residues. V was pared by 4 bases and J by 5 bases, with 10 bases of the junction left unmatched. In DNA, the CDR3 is TGTGCCAGCAGCGCCGGGACAGGGGGCGCGCGAGAAAACATTCAGTACTTC. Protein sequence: CASSAGTGGARENIQYF.

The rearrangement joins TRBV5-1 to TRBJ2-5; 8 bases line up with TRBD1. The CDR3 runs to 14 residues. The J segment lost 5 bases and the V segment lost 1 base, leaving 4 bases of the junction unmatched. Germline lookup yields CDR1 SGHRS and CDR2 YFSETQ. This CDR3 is CASSLRRGQETQYF. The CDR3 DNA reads TGCGCCAGCAGCTTGCGCAGGGGGCAGGAGACCCAGTACTTC. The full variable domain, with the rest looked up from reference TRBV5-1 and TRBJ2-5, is KAGVTQTPRYLIKTRGQQVTLSCSPISGHRSVSWYQQTPGQGLQFLFEYFSETQRNKGNFPGRFSGRQFSNSRSEMNVSTLELGDSALYLCASSLRRGQETQYFGPGTRLLVL.

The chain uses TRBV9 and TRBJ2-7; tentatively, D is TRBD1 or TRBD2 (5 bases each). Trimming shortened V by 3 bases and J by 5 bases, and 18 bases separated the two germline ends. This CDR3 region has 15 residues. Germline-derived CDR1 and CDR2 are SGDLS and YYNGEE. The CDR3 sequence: CASSGRDASPNEQYF. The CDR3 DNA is TGTGCCAGCAGCGGCCGGGACGCAAGCCCGAACGAGCAGTACTTC.

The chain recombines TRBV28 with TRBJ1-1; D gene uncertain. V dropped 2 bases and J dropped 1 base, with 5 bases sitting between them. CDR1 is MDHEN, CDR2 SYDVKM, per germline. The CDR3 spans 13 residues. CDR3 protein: CASSLVRNTEAFF. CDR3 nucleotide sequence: TGTGCCAGCAGTTTAGTTAGGAACACTGAAGCTTTCTTT. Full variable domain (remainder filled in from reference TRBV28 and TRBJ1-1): DVKVTQSSRYLVKRTGEKVFLECVQDMDHENMFWYRQDPGLGLRLIYFSYDVKMKEKGDIPEGYSVSREKKERFSLILESASTNQTSMYLCASSLVRNTEAFFGQGTRLTVV.